Below are 18 T cell receptor beta chains sequenced from a single sample in a study of cytomegalovirus exposure and HLA in healthy donors. It was with 60 Vbeta and 13 Jbeta primers that the PCR ran. Sequencing used immunoSEQ multiplex PCR; TCRdb keeps in-frame clones, though not all of them. In the table there are 100,000 to 150,000 clones, approximately 82% of which are singletons. Sequenced material: PBMCs. These receptors all come from a female donor in good health and CMV-seronegative.

This sequence joins TRBV7-2 and TRBJ2-7, with 15 nucleotides matching TRBD2. CDR1 is SGHTA, CDR2 FQGNSA, per germline. V trimming: 4 bases; J trimming: 1 base; junction bases outside the gene matches: 2. This CDR3 has 16 amino acids. The CDR3 region is CASSSGTSGRSYEQYF. DNA of the CDR3: TGTGCCAGCAGCTCCGGGACTAGCGGGAGGTCCTACGAGCAGTACTTC.

This chain connects TRBV5-6 to TRBJ2-5; 7 bases agree with TRBD1. Per the germline V gene, CDR1 is SGHDT and CDR2 is YYEEEE. Germline trimming cut 4 bases from V and 5 bases from J; bases unmatched to any gene: 8. The CDR3 contains 14 residues. The DNA for the CDR3 is TGTGCCAGCAGCGGCGTCAGGGGGTTTGAGACCCAGTACTTC. It specifies CASSGVRGFETQYF.

The chain joins TRBV5-4 to TRBJ1-2, with no clear D. The length of the CDR3 is 13 residues. The V and J ends lost 2 bases and 1 base respectively, with 6 bases between them. The germline gives CDR1 SGHNT, CDR2 YYREEE (reference sequence). CDR3 sequence (DNA): TGTGCCAGCAGCTTCGAGAGTAACTATGGCTACACCTTC. Translated, it gives CASSFESNYGYTF.

The rearrangement joins TRBV7-3 to TRBJ2-7; the match to TRBD2 covers 10 bases. The germline CDR1 and CDR2 sequences are SGHTA and FQGTGA. The CDR3 totals 15 residues. J lost 6 bases, V lost 2 bases, and 7 bases had no gene match. The CDR3 loop is CASSLVLAGAGEQYF. DNA for the CDR3: TGTGCCAGCAGCTTAGTCCTAGCGGGAGCGGGCGAGCAGTACTTC.

V is TRBV5-6 and J is TRBJ1-2; 7 nucleotides line up with TRBD1. Germline CDR1 is SGHDT and CDR2 is YYEEEE. V lost 4 bases, J lost 2 bases, and 8 bases stayed unmatched. The CDR3 has 15 residues. The CDR3 region has the DNA TGTGCCAGCAGCCATCGCCGCAGGGGGAACTATGGCTACACCTTC. It yields the protein CASSHRRRGNYGYTF.

The chain uses TRBV19 and TRBJ2-3, with 11 bases aligning to TRBD2. Germline trimming cut 4 bases from V and 2 bases from J; bases unmatched to any gene: 8. The CDR3 consists of 17 residues. The germline CDR1 and CDR2 sequences are LNHDA and SQIVND (reference sequence). The CDR3 DNA reads TGTGCCAGTAGTACCGTGGGACTAGCGGAGATCACAGATACGCAGTATTTT. It is translated as CASSTVGLAEITDTQYF.

This clone occurred a few times. The gene calls are TRBV21-1 and TRBJ1-1; TRBD1 is the table's D call and was not checked against the DNA. TRBV21-1 is recorded as a pseudogene. The CDR3 loop spans 16 amino acids. DNA for the CDR3: TGTGCCAGCAGCCTATGGACAGAACCAGGGAACACTGAAGCTTTCTTT. This codes for CASSLWTEPGNTEAFF.

This rearrangement joins TRBV19 to TRBJ2-2; 8 bases fit TRBD1. This CDR3 has 16 residues. After removal of 6 bases from V and 5 bases from J, the junction contained 11 bases not matched to a gene. The V gene's germline CDR1 is LNHDA and CDR2 SQIVND (reference sequence). The CDR3 sequence is CASSLTRGQRTGELFF. CDR3 in DNA: TGTGCCAGTAGCCTCACCAGGGGGCAGAGGACCGGGGAGCTGTTTTTT.

This chain uses TRBV7-9 with TRBJ1-4; tentatively, D is TRBD1 (6 bases). Germline CDR1 reads SEHNR; CDR2 reads FQNEAQ (reference sequence). The CDR3 runs to 15 residues. Trimming left V 8 bases short and J 6 bases short, with 19 bases between. The CDR3 bases are TGTGCCAGCCAAAATAGGGGGGGCGAAGATGAAAAACTGTTTTTT. It codes for CASQNRGGEDEKLFF.

The CDR3 DNA sequence: TGTGCCAGCAGCCCATTGGGCGGGACAGGGGGCTACAATGAGCAGTTCTTC. It is translated as CASSPLGGTGGYNEQFF. This sequence joins TRBV7-2 and TRBJ2-1; 11 nucleotides match TRBD1. The length of the CDR3 is 17 residues. The J segment lost 3 bases and the V segment lost 5 bases, leaving 9 bases of the junction unmatched. The germline gives CDR1 SGHTA, CDR2 FQGNSA. Full variable domain (remainder filled in from reference TRBV7-2 and TRBJ2-1): GAGVSQSPSNKVTEKGKDVELRCDPISGHTALYWYRQSLGQGLEFLIYFQGNSAPDKSGLPSDRFSAERTGGSVSTLTIQRTQQEDSAVYLCASSPLGGTGGYNEQFFGPGTRLTVL.

This clone was seen more than once but under ten times. The gene calls are TRBV15 and TRBJ1-1; no firm D call. CDR1 LNHNV and CDR2 YYDKDF come from the germline V gene (reference sequence). V lost 1 base and J lost 5, with 8 bases in between. CDR3 size: 13 residues. DNA for the CDR3: TGTGCCACCAGCAGAGTTGGGGAGACTGAAGCTTTCTTT. This gives the protein CATSRVGETEAFF.

The chain combines TRBV27 with TRBJ2-3; the D gene is possibly TRBD1 (6 bases). In germline, CDR1 is MNHEY, CDR2 SMNVEV (reference sequence). The germline V and J ends were trimmed by 2 bases and 0 bases, with 9 bases remaining between them. The CDR3 contains 15 residues. This CDR3 is CASSLHRDSTDTQYF. In nucleotides, the CDR3 is TGTGCCAGCAGTTTACACAGGGACAGCACAGATACGCAGTATTTT.

The CDR3, as DNA: TGTGCCAGCAGCTCCGGGGGGTCCTACGAGCAGTACTTC. Protein sequence: CASSSGGSYEQYF. The V and J genes are TRBV7-9 and TRBJ2-7; 7 bases map to TRBD2. J lost 1 base, V lost 4 bases, and 1 base had no gene match. This CDR3 region has 13 residues. Germline V gene lookup returns CDR1 SEHNR and CDR2 FQNEAQ (reference sequence).

This chain connects TRBV28 to TRBJ1-4, with D hard to call. V gave up 3 bases and J gave up 7 bases, with 18 bases separating them. CDR3 length: 16 residues. The V gene's germline CDR1 is MDHEN and CDR2 SYDVKM. The CDR3, as DNA: TGTGCCAGCAGTTTCCCTCTCGGGGTGAATTCTGAAAAACTGTTTTTT. The encoded protein is CASSFPLGVNSEKLFF.

This clone was seen a few times. This CDR3 reads CASSLGPPGQGETQYF. The CDR3 DNA is TGCGCCAGCAGCTTGGGGCCCCCGGGACAGGGAGAGACCCAGTACTTC. The chain recombines TRBV5-1 with TRBJ2-5, with 9 bases identical to TRBD1. J was trimmed by 4 bases and V by 0 bases; bases with no gene match: 7. Germline V gives CDR1 SGHRS, CDR2 YFSETQ. This CDR3 comprises 16 residues.

This clone was counted a few times. The J gene is TRBJ1-5, the V gene TRBV30; the D is unclear. The CDR3 sequence is 13 residues long. V lost 1 base and J lost 4, with 8 bases in between. Germline values: CDR1 GTSNPN, CDR2 SVGIG (reference sequence). Written as DNA, the CDR3 is TGTGCCTGGAGTGACAGCTTTAATCAGCCCCAGCATTTT. This sequence encodes CAWSDSFNQPQHF.

This rearrangement joins TRBV5-6 to TRBJ1-2, with a possible D match to TRBD1 (5 bases). Trimming stripped 6 bases from V and 8 bases from J, with 17 bases between. This CDR3 comprises 13 residues. Germline V lookup: CDR1 SGHDT, CDR2 YYEEEE. CDR3 sequence reads: CASTQERGYGYTF. Written as DNA, the CDR3 is TGTGCCAGCACCCAGGAAAGGGGATACGGCTACACCTTC.

The chain combines TRBV28 with TRBJ2-1; 9 bases agree with TRBD2. There are 14 residues in the CDR3. Germline V lookup: CDR1 MDHEN, CDR2 SYDVKM. V was clipped by 8 bases and J by 4 bases; unmatched bases: 6. For the CDR3, the DNA is TGTGCCAGCCCGCCGGGACTAGCTTACAATGAGCAGTTCTTC. It codes for CASPPGLAYNEQFF.